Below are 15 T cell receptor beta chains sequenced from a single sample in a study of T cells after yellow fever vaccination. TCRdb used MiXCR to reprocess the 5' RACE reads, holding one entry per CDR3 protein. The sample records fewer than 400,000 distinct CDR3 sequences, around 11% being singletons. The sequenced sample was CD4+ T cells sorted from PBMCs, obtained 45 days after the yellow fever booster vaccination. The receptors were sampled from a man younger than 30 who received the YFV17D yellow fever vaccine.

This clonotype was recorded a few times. The CDR3 DNA reads TGTGCCAGCAGGCCGCCGGGGGAAGAGACCCAGTACTTC. Translation: CASRPPGEETQYF. The rearrangement links TRBV6-5 to TRBJ2-5; a weak D match, TRBD2 (6 bases). Trimming took off 6 bases at V and 3 bases at J, with 11 bases between the two ends. Per germline, CDR1 MNHEY and CDR2 SVGAGI. The CDR3 is 13 residues long.

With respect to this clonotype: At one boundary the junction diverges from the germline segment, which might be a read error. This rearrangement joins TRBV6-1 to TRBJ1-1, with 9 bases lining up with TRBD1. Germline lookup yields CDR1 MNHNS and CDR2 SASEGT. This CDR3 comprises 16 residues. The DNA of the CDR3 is TGTGCCACCAGACATACGGGACAGGGTTTAAACAGTGAAGCTTTCTTT. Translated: CATRHTGQGLNSEAFF.

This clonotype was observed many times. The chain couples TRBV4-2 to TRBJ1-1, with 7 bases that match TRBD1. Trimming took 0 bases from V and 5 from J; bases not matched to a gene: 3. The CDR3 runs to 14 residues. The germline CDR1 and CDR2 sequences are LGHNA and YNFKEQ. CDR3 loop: CASSQERGRTEAFF. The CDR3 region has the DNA TGTGCCAGCAGCCAAGAAAGGGGGCGGACTGAAGCTTTCTTT.

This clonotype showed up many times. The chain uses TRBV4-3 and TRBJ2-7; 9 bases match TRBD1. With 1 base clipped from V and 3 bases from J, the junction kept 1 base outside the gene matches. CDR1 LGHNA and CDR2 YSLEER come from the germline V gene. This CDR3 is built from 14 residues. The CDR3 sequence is CASSQADRGYEQYF. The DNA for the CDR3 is TGCGCCAGCAGCCAAGCGGACAGGGGCTACGAGCAGTACTTC.

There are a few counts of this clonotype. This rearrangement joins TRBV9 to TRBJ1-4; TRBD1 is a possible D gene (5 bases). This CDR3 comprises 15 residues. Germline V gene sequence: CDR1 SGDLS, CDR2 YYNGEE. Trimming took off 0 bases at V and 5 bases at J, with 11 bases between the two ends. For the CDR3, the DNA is TGTGCCAGCAGCGTAGGAGGGACGTTGAATGAAAAACTGTTTTTT. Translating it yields CASSVGGTLNEKLFF.

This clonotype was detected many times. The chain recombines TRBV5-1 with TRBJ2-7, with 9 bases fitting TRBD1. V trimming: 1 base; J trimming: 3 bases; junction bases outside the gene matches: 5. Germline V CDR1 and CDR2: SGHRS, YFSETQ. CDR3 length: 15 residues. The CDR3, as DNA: TGCGCCAGCAGCTTGTCTCCGGGACAGGGCTACGAGCAGTACTTC. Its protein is CASSLSPGQGYEQYF. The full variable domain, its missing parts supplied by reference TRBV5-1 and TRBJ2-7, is KAGVTQTPRYLIKTRGQQVTLSCSPISGHRSVSWYQQTPGQGLQFLFEYFSETQRNKGNFPGRFSGRQFSNSRSEMNVSTLELGDSALYLCASSLSPGQGYEQYFGPGTRLTVT.

CDR3 residues: CSAPRDSLNTEAFF. The CDR3 DNA reads TGCAGTGCCCCCCGGGACAGTTTGAACACTGAAGCTTTCTTT. V usage is TRBV20-1 and J usage is TRBJ1-1, with 7 bases identical to TRBD1. The V gene end was trimmed by 6 bases and the J gene end by 0 bases; junction bases not matched to a gene: 7. The CDR3 totals 14 residues. Germline V gene lookup returns CDR1 DFQATT and CDR2 SNEGSKA (reference sequence).

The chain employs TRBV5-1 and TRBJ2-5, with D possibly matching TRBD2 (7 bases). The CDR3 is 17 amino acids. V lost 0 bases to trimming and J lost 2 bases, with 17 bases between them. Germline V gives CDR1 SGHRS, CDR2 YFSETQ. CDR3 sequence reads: CASSLAAGRGGQETQYF. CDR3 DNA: TGCGCCAGCAGCTTGGCCGCGGGCAGGGGAGGGCAAGAGACCCAGTACTTC.

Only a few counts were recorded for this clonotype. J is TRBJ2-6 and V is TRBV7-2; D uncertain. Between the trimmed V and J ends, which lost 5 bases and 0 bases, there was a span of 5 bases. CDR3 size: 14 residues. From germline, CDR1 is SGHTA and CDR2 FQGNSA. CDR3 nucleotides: TGTGCCAGCAGCCCCCGCTCTGGGGCCAACGTCCTGACTTTC. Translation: CASSPRSGANVLTF.

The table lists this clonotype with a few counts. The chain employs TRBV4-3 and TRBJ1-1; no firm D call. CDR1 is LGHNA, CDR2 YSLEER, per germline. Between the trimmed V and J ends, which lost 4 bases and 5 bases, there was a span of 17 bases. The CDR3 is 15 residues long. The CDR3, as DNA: TGCGCCAGCAGCCGAGAGATCGGGGTTCGTACTGAAGCTTTCTTT. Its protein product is CASSREIGVRTEAFF.

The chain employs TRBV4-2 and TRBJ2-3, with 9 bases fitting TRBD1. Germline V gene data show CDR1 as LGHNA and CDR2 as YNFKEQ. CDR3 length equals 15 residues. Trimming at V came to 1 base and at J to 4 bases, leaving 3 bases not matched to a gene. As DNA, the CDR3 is TGTGCCAGCAGCCAAGGGGACAGGGTAGCAGATACGCAGTATTTT. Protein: CASSQGDRVADTQYF.

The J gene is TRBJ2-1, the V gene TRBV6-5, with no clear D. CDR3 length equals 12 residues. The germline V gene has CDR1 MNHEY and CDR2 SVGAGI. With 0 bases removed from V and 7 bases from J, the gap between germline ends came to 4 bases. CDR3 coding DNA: TGTGCCAGCAGTTACTCGGGGAATGAGCAGTTCTTC. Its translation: CASSYSGNEQFF.

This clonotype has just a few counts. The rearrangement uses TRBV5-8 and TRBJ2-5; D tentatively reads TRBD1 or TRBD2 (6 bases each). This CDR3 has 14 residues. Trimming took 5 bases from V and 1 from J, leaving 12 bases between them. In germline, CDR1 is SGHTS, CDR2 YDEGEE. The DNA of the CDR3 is TGTGCCAGCAGTGTAGGGGGGATCCAAGAGACCCAGTACTTC. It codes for CASSVGGIQETQYF.

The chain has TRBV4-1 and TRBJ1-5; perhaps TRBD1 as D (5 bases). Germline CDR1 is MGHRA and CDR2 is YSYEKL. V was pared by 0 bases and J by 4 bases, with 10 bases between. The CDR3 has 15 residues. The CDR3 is CASSQEGHTNQPQHF. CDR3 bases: TGCGCCAGCAGCCAAGAAGGACACACGAATCAGCCCCAGCATTTT.

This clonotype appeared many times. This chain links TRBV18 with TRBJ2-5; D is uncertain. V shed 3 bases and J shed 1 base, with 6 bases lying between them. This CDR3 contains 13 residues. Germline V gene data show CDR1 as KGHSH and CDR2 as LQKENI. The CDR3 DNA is TGTGCCAGCTCACCCCCGGCCCAAGAGACCCAGTACTTC. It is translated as CASSPPAQETQYF.